Listed below are T cell receptor beta chains from one sample, sequenced in a study of neurological immune-mediated disorders. MiXCR was run by TCRdb on the 5' RACE reads, yielding one entry per CDR3 protein. The sample holds some 24,000 distinct CDR3 sequences; roughly 7% are singletons and the top ten take about 4.9%. Sample: PBMCs. The receptor set was obtained from a woman aged 40 to 55 in good health. Each CDR3 is given with its conserved first and last residue. A D gene is named only where the DNA matches it firmly. Only part of the rows carry a size: once, few, many, or a class if the clone is expanded.

many	TRBJ2-7	TRBD2	TRBV28	CASSGTSGPYEQYF	TGTGCCAGCAGTGGGACTAGCGGACCCTACGAGCAGTACTTC
medium-sized	TRBJ1-1	.	TRBV4-3	CASSQDRIEGENTEAFF	TGCGCCAGCAGCCAAGATAGGATTGAGGGAGAAAACACTGAAGCTTTCTTT
many	TRBJ1-1	.	TRBV5-1	CASSLQGNTEAFF	TGCGCCAGCAGCTTACAAGGGAACACTGAAGCTTTCTTT
many	TRBJ2-1	.	TRBV5-1	CASSSIDLLVKGGNEQFF	TGCGCCAGCAGCTCAATCGATCTGCTAGTAAAGGGGGGGAATGAGCAGTTCTTC
many	TRBJ2-1	TRBD2	TRBV5-1	CASSIGTSGSLLFF	TGCGCCAGCAGCATAGGGACTAGCGGGAGCCTCCTGTTCTTC
many	TRBJ2-7	.	TRBV5-5	CASSLDLLGGINEQYF	TGTGCCAGCAGCTTGGACCTCCTTGGGGGAATCAACGAGCAGTACTTC
many	TRBJ2-7	TRBD1	TRBV20-1	CSAGTGDVQYF	TGCAGTGCTGGGACAGGGGATGTGCAGTACTTC
many	TRBJ1-2	.	TRBV5-5	CASSWTNTGLTNYGYTF	TGTGCCAGCAGCTGGACGAACACGGGACTGACTAACTATGGCTACACCTTC
medium-sized	TRBJ1-4	.	TRBV6-1	CASRSLGVTNEKLFF	TGTGCCAGCAGGTCGCTCGGGGTAACTAATGAAAAACTGTTTTTT
many	TRBJ1-4	.	TRBV7-2	CASSLDFGGSTEKLFF	TGTGCCAGCAGCTTAGATTTTGGGGGTTCAACTGAAAAACTGTTTTTT
many	TRBJ2-7	TRBD2	TRBV20-1	CSASELRGSTYEQYF	TGCAGTGCTAGCGAATTGCGGGGGTCAACCTACGAGCAGTACTTC
many	TRBJ2-5	.	TRBV24-1	CATSDYRSEVGVGETQYF	TGTGCCACCAGTGACTACCGATCCGAGGTTGGGGTTGGAGAGACCCAGTACTTC
many	TRBJ1-1	.	TRBV7-2	CASSPPLGTEAFF	TGTGCCAGCAGCCCCCCGCTTGGCACTGAAGCTTTCTTT
many	TRBJ2-5	TRBD1	TRBV29-1	CSVQGAVETQYF	TGCAGCGTCCAGGGGGCTGTGGAGACCCAGTACTTC
many	TRBJ2-4	.	TRBV20-1	CSASLLAKNIQYF	TGCAGTGCTAGTCTACTAGCCAAAAACATTCAGTACTTC
many	TRBJ2-7	TRBD2	TRBV20-1	CSAGIAGISYEQYF	TGCAGTGCTGGGATAGCGGGGATCTCCTACGAGCAGTACTTC
many	TRBJ2-2	.	TRBV18	CASSPRGLNTGELFF	TGTGCCAGCTCACCACGGGGGCTAAACACCGGGGAGCTGTTTTTT
many	TRBJ2-2	TRBD2	TRBV3-1	CASSQVRLAGSEDGELFF	TGTGCCAGCAGCCAAGTTCGGCTAGCGGGATCGGAAGACGGGGAGCTGTTTTTT
many	TRBJ1-5	.	TRBV19	CASSIIGQDNQPQHF	TGTGCCAGTAGTATTATCGGCCAGGATAATCAGCCCCAGCATTTT
many	TRBJ1-6	TRBD1	TRBV7-9	CASSVTGGVSPLHF	TGTGCCAGCAGCGTGACAGGGGGCGTCTCACCCCTCCACTTT
many	TRBJ2-2	.	TRBV20-1	CSAASHAKNTGELFF	TGCAGTGCTGCGAGTCATGCCAAGAACACCGGGGAGCTGTTTTTT
few	TRBJ2-5	.	TRBV18	CASSPPGTRTQYF	TGTGCCAGCTCACCACCGGGGACGCGGACCCAGTACTTC
many	TRBJ2-7	.	TRBV20-1	CSAPQGNEQYF	TGCAGTGCTCCGCAGGGGAACGAGCAGTACTTC
many	TRBJ2-7	TRBD2	TRBV12-3/TRBV12-4	CASSLTSGREQYF	TGTGCCAGCAGTCTGACTAGCGGAAGAGAGCAGTACTTC
many	TRBJ2-1	.	TRBV7-9	CASSLAGPTSVDEQFF	TGTGCCAGCAGCTTAGCCGGCCCGACTAGTGTCGATGAGCAGTTCTTC
many	TRBJ2-1	TRBD1	TRBV6-6	CASSYSAGTGIYNEQFF	TGTGCCAGCAGTTACTCCGCCGGGACAGGGATCTACAATGAGCAGTTCTTC
.	TRBJ2-5	TRBD1	TRBV24-1	CATSDLQGPGSQETQYF	TGTGCCACCAGTGATTTACAGGGGCCAGGGAGCCAAGAGACCCAGTACTTC
many	TRBJ1-5	TRBD1	TRBV10-3	CAISVDRDQPQHF	TGTGCCATCAGTGTTGACAGGGATCAGCCCCAGCATTTT
.	TRBJ1-5	.	TRBV20-1	CSAMRGSNQPQHF	TGCAGTGCTATGAGGGGGAGCAATCAGCCCCAGCATTTT
many	TRBJ2-7	.	TRBV20-1	CSAGTGSYEQYF	TGCAGTGCTGGAACAGGGAGCTACGAGCAGTACTTC
many	TRBJ2-1	.	TRBV14	CASSQGSHSYNEQFF	TGTGCCAGCAGCCAAGGTAGCCACTCCTACAATGAGCAGTTCTTC
many	TRBJ2-3	TRBD2	TRBV27	CASSLSASSGRHDTQYF	TGTGCCAGCAGTTTATCAGCCTCTAGCGGGAGGCATGATACGCAGTATTTT
many	TRBJ2-5	.	TRBV5-1	CASSLEQETQYF	TGCGCCAGCAGCTTGGAGCAAGAGACCCAGTACTTC
many	TRBJ1-1	.	TRBV20-1	CSARASEPSGGDTEAFF	TGCAGTGCTAGAGCTTCGGAGCCCTCCGGCGGGGACACTGAAGCTTTCTTT
few	TRBJ1-5	.	TRBV6-5	CASSYRGGYQPQHF	TGTGCCAGCAGTTATCGGGGGGGATATCAGCCCCAGCATTTT
few	TRBJ1-2	TRBD1	TRBV20-1	CSAHWTGQYGYTF	TGCAGTGCCCATTGGACAGGGCAGTATGGCTACACCTTC
many	TRBJ2-7	TRBD2	TRBV12-3/TRBV12-4	CASSLEGGLGGLEGYEQYF	TGTGCCAGCAGTTTAGAGGGAGGTTTGGGGGGACTAGAGGGCTACGAGCAGTACTTC
many	TRBJ2-2	TRBD2	TRBV20-1	CSARPLAGGTGELFF	TGCAGTGCTAGACCCCTAGCGGGAGGGACCGGGGAGCTGTTTTTT
medium-sized	TRBJ2-1	TRBD2	TRBV29-1	CSVEDPRASGRAGEQFF	TGCAGCGTTGAAGATCCGCGGGCTAGCGGGAGGGCCGGTGAGCAGTTCTTC
many	TRBJ2-3	TRBD2	TRBV20-1	CSARVSGTTDTQYF	TGCAGTGCTAGAGTGAGCGGGACCACAGATACGCAGTATTTT
many	TRBJ2-1	.	TRBV3-1	CASSHLGSEQFF	TGTGCCAGCAGCCACCTGGGGAGTGAGCAGTTCTTC